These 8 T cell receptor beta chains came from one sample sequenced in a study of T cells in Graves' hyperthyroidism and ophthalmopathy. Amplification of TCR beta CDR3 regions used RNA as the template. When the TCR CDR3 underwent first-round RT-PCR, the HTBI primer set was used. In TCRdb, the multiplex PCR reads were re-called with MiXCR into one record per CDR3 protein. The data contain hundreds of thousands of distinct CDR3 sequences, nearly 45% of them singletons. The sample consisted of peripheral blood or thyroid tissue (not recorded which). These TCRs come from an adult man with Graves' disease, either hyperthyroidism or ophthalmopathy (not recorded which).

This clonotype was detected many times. Here the CDR3 DNA reads TGTGCCACCAGTGATAATTGGGGGAACTATGGCTACACCTTC. Protein product: CATSDNWGNYGYTF. This sequence joins TRBV24-1 and TRBJ1-2; D is perhaps TRBD1 (5 bases). The CDR3 is 14 amino acids. Between the trimmed V and J ends, which lost 3 bases and 2 bases, there was a span of 9 bases. CDR1 is KGHDR, CDR2 SFDVKD, per germline.

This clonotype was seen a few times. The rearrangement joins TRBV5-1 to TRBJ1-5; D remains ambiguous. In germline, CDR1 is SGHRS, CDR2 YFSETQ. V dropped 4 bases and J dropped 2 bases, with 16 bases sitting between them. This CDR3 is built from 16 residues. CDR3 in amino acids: CASSKADEGGNQPQHF. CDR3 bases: TGCGCCAGCAGCAAGGCAGACGAAGGCGGCAATCAGCCCCAGCATTTT.

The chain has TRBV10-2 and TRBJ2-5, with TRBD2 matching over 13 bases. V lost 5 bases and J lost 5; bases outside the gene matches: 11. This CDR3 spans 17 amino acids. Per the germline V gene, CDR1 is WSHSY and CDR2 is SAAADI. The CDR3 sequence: CASSHGGTSGRGETQYF. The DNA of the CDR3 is TGCGCCAGCAGTCACGGGGGAACTAGCGGGAGGGGCGAGACCCAGTACTTC.

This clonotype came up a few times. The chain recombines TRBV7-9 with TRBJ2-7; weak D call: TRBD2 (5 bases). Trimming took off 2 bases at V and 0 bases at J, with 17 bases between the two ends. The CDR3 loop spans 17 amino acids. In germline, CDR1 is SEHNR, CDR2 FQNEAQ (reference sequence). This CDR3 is CASSLSEWTASSYEQYF. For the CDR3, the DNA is TGTGCCAGCAGCTTATCCGAATGGACTGCTAGCTCCTACGAGCAGTACTTC.

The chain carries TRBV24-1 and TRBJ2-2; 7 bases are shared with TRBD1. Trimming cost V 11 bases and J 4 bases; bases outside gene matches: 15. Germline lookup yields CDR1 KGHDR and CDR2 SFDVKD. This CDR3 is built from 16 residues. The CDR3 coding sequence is TGTGCCAGCTCACCCCCCGACAGGGTTGCCACCGGGGAGCTGTTTTTT. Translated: CASSPPDRVATGELFF.

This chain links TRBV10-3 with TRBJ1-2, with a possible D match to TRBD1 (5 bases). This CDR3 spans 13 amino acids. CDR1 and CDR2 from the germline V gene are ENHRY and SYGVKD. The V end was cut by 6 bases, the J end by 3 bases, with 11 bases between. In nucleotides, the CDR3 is TGTGCCATCAGACCCGGGACCGACTATGGCTACACCTTC. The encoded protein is CAIRPGTDYGYTF.

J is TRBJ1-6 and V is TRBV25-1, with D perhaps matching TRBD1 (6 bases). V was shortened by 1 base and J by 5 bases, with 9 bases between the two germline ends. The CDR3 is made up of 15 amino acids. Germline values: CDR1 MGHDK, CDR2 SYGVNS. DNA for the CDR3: TGTGCCAGCAGTGAATGGGCAGGGGATAATTCACCCCTCCACTTT. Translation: CASSEWAGDNSPLHF.

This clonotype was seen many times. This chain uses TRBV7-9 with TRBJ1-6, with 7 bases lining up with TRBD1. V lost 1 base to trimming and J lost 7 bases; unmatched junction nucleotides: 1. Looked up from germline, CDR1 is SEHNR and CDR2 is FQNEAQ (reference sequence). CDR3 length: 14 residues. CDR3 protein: CASSLEGANSPLHF. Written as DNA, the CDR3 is TGTGCCAGCAGCTTAGAGGGGGCAAATTCACCCCTCCACTTT.